One sample yielded the 9 T cell receptor beta chains listed below, sequenced in a study of T-cell reconstitution after alpha-beta-depleted transplantation in children. The TCRbeta library was prepared with unique molecular identifiers. TCRdb re-analysed the PCR reads in MiXCR, keeping a single row per CDR3 protein. This table has approximately 220,000 distinct CDR3 sequences, approximately 17% appearing once. This sample comprised PBMCs, mostly from graft donor cells, obtained 360 days after TCRalphabeta/CD19-depleted stem cell transplant. Receptors originate from a male patient between 2 and 10 years old who had a stem cell transplant for acute lymphoblastic leukemia, so the T cells may come from the graft donor.

The V and J genes are TRBV7-2 and TRBJ2-7; no reliable D call. This CDR3 has 14 residues. Germline loops: CDR1 SGHTA, CDR2 FQGNSA. With 1 base removed from V and 2 bases from J, the gap between germline ends came to 9 bases. The CDR3 region is CASSLDPSTYEQYF. CDR3 nucleotide sequence: TGTGCCAGCAGCTTAGACCCCTCTACCTACGAGCAGTACTTC.

The chain employs TRBV25-1 and TRBJ2-4, with D possibly TRBD1 on 5 matching bases. Germline lookup yields CDR1 MGHDK and CDR2 SYGVNS. The CDR3 covers 15 residues. The ends were cut back, 3 bases at V and 3 bases at J, with 12 bases in the middle. In DNA, the CDR3 is TGTGCCAGCAGTGATCCGATAGGGGACAAAAACATTCAGTACTTC. Translation gives CASSDPIGDKNIQYF.

This clonotype was counted only a few times. The chain recombines TRBV7-2 with TRBJ2-1; maybe TRBD2 (7 bases). Looked up from germline, CDR1 is SGHTA and CDR2 is FQGNSA. Trimming removed 1 base at V and 3 bases at J, with 13 bases between. This CDR3 is built from 16 residues. This chain's CDR3 is CASSLEGGRNYNEQFF. CDR3 in DNA: TGTGCCAGCAGCTTAGAGGGGGGGAGGAACTACAATGAGCAGTTCTTC.

This clonotype was seen a few times. The genes are TRBV18 and TRBJ1-1, with no clear D. CDR3 length: 9 residues. V dropped 6 bases and J dropped 10 bases, with 6 bases sitting between them. The germline V gene encodes CDR1 KGHSH and CDR2 LQKENI. The CDR3 loop is CASSPRAFF. CDR3 in DNA: TGTGCCAGCTCCCCGCGAGCTTTCTTT.

This chain uses TRBV6-1 with TRBJ2-7; D call uncertain. The CDR3 is 13 residues long. CDR1 MNHNS and CDR2 SASEGT come from the germline V gene. Trimming took off 6 bases at V and 3 bases at J, with 12 bases between the two ends. CDR3 sequence: CASRGDTLYEQYF. CDR3 coding DNA: TGTGCCAGCAGAGGAGACACCCTCTACGAGCAGTACTTC.

In this sample, this clonotype turned up a few times. The CDR3 region has the DNA TGTGCCAGCAGTGAATACAGGACGGCGACCGGGGAGCTGTTTTTT. Its protein is CASSEYRTATGELFF. The J gene is TRBJ2-2, the V gene TRBV25-1, with D unclear. Trimming took off 0 bases at V and 5 bases at J, with 10 bases between the two ends. Germline V gene data show CDR1 as MGHDK and CDR2 as SYGVNS. CDR3 size: 15 residues.

The chain combines TRBV10-3 with TRBJ2-3; the match to TRBD2 covers 7 bases. V dropped 5 bases and J dropped 3; count of bases not matched to a gene: 8. The CDR3 is made up of 15 amino acids. Germline CDR1 is ENHRY and CDR2 is SYGVKD. The CDR3 DNA reads TGTGCCATCAGTCTTCAGCGGGGATCAACAGATACGCAGTATTTT. This encodes CAISLQRGSTDTQYF.

In this sample, this clonotype turned up a few times. V and J are TRBV20-1 and TRBJ2-7, with D possibly matching TRBD2 (7 bases). The CDR3 spans 14 residues. V lost 6 bases to trimming and J lost 2 bases, with 17 bases between them. Germline V gives CDR1 DFQATT, CDR2 SNEGSKA (reference sequence). DNA for the CDR3: TGCAGTGCGGGAGGGGGGAGAGCCACCTACGAGCAGTACTTC. Residues: CSAGGGRATYEQYF.

This clonotype was observed at least ten times. This chain uses TRBV5-1 with TRBJ1-1; TRBD1 agrees at 7 bases. Germline V lookup: CDR1 SGHRS, CDR2 YFSETQ. CDR3 size: 15 residues. V dropped 0 bases and J dropped 3; count of bases not matched to a gene: 5. CDR3 residues: CASSLAGTAHTEAFF. CDR3 coding DNA: TGCGCCAGCAGCTTGGCCGGGACAGCACACACTGAAGCTTTCTTT.